These 21 T cell receptor beta chains were sequenced from one sample in a study of cytomegalovirus exposure and HLA in healthy donors. Researchers ran the PCR with 60 Vbeta and 13 Jbeta primers. Assay used: immunoSEQ multiplex PCR; TCRdb lists only in-frame clones, some missing. This repertoire shows about 110,000 clones, about 13% found once; its top ten account for roughly a sixth. Specimen: PBMCs. The receptor set was obtained from a man aged 40-50 years in good health and CMV-seropositive.

This clone was observed a handful of times. This rearrangement joins TRBV11-2 to TRBJ1-2; D not certain. Between the trimmed V and J ends, which lost 1 base and 0 bases, there was a span of 9 bases. The CDR3 runs to 15 residues. Germline V gene sequence: CDR1 SGHAT, CDR2 FQNNGV. The DNA of the CDR3 is TGTGCCAGCAGCTTAGGAGTCCACGCTAACTATGGCTACACCTTC. It codes for CASSLGVHANYGYTF.

The V and J genes are TRBV7-9 and TRBJ1-5; tentatively, D is TRBD1 (5 bases). V lost 5 bases and J lost 2, with 13 bases in between. Per the germline V gene, CDR1 is SEHNR and CDR2 is FQNEAQ (reference sequence). CDR3 length equals 15 residues. The CDR3 protein is CASSPQGRGNQPQHF. DNA of the CDR3: TGTGCCAGCAGCCCCCAGGGAAGGGGCAATCAGCCCCAGCATTTT.

Concerning this clone: One junction end does not reproduce the germline sequence, and a read error may be involved. Other DNA sequences in this specimen translate into the identical CDR3. The rearrangement joins TRBV16 to TRBJ1-5; tentative D call: TRBD1 (6 bases). Germline CDR1 KGHSY, CDR2 FQNENV. This CDR3 has 17 residues. For the CDR3, the DNA is TGTGCCAGCAGCCAAATTTTGCGGGGGCGGTTCAATCAGCCCCAACATTTT. This gives the protein CASSQILRGRFNQPQHF.

Remarks on this clone: The junction departs from germline at one end; a sequencing error may be responsible. The rearrangement links TRBV7-2 to TRBJ2-1; 10 positions agree with TRBD2. The CDR3 covers 14 residues. Germline V gives CDR1 SGHTA, CDR2 FQGNSA. The CDR3 here is CASRLAGGANEQFF. In nucleotides, the CDR3 is TGTGCCAGCAGATTAGCGGGAGGTGCTAATGAGCAGTTCTTC.

Only a few counts were recorded for this clone. This sequence is one base from a far larger clone and is likely a read error. This chain's CDR3 is CARSLGGTPNYGYTF. CDR3 sequence (DNA): TGTGCCCGCAGCTTAGGGGGGACACCTAACTATGGCTACACCTTC. The chain combines TRBV11-2 with TRBJ1-2, with a possible D match to TRBD1 (6 bases). Germline CDR1 SGHAT, CDR2 FQNNGV. The CDR3 sequence is 15 residues long.

A few counts support this clone. J is TRBJ2-3 and V is TRBV7-6; TRBD2 matches at 12 bases. V was pared by 2 bases and J by 6 bases, with 6 bases of the junction left unmatched. Germline-derived CDR1 and CDR2 are SGHVS and FNYEAQ. There are 16 residues in the CDR3. The CDR3 bases are TGTGCCAGCAGCTTAAGCCTAGCGGGAGGGCCGGATACGCAGTATTTT. The encoded protein is CASSLSLAGGPDTQYF.

This clone has just a few counts. The V and J genes are TRBV6-6 and TRBJ1-1; TRBD1 is a possible D gene (6 bases). This CDR3 has 13 residues. Germline loops: CDR1 MNHNY, CDR2 SVGAGI (reference sequence). The V end lost 5 bases, the J end lost 6 bases, and 13 bases lay between the germline ends. Here the CDR3 reads CASSPRDNAEAFF. The CDR3 DNA reads TGTGCCAGCAGTCCCCGGGACAACGCTGAAGCTTTCTTT.

Only a few counts were recorded for this clone. The chain has TRBV15 and TRBJ2-2; possible D gene TRBD1, 5 bases. This CDR3 has 15 residues. The germline V and J ends were trimmed by 1 base and 2 bases, with 8 bases remaining between them. CDR1 is LNHNV, CDR2 YYDKDF, per germline (reference sequence). CDR3 in DNA: TGTGCCACCAGCAGAGCACAGGAAAACACCGGGGAGCTGTTTTTT. Translation gives CATSRAQENTGELFF.

This clone was counted a few times. The chain links TRBV4-1 to TRBJ2-3; 8 bases fit TRBD2. With 1 base clipped from V and 1 base from J, the junction kept 4 bases outside the gene matches. The length of the CDR3 is 16 residues. Germline CDR1 MGHRA, CDR2 YSYEKL. This CDR3 reads CASSQAGGPGTDTQYF. CDR3 DNA: TGCGCCAGCAGCCAAGCGGGAGGGCCCGGCACAGATACGCAGTATTTT.

A word on this clone: Additional DNA sequences in this sample encode the identical CDR3. The V call is TRBV29-1, the J call TRBJ2-7; a weak D match, TRBD1 (5 bases). Germline V gene lookup returns CDR1 SQVTM and CDR2 ANQGSEA. Trimming removed 6 bases at V and 7 bases at J, with 13 bases between. CDR3 length: 11 residues. CDR3: CSVELGEEQYF. CDR3 DNA: TGCAGCGTCGAATTAGGGGAAGAGCAGTACTTC.

This clone was recorded a few times. V is TRBV30 and J is TRBJ2-3; weak D call: TRBD2 (6 bases). The germline V gene has CDR1 GTSNPN and CDR2 SVGIG (reference sequence). CDR3 length: 13 residues. V lost 0 bases and J lost 6, with 10 bases in between. The CDR3 nucleotides are TGTGCCTGGAGTGTACTTCTAGCGGATACGCAGTATTTT. Encoded protein: CAWSVLLADTQYF.

The chain employs TRBV5-4 and TRBJ2-1; D gene ambiguous. CDR3 size: 13 residues. Germline loops: CDR1 SGHNT, CDR2 YYREEE (reference sequence). The V end was cut by 1 base, the J end by 8 bases, with 10 bases between. The CDR3 nucleotides are TGTGCCAGCAGCTTGCCCTACCCCGATGAGCAGTTCTTC. The encoded protein is CASSLPYPDEQFF.

V is TRBV28 and J is TRBJ2-5; 8 positions agree with TRBD1. The ends lost 3 bases at V and 2 bases at J; junction bases unmatched: 8. This CDR3 region has 16 residues. CDR1 is MDHEN and CDR2 is SYDVKM in the germline V gene. The CDR3 spells CASSLNLYRGQETQYF. DNA of the CDR3: TGTGCCAGCAGTTTGAACTTATACAGGGGGCAAGAGACCCAGTACTTC.

This clone was found a few times. V is TRBV5-1 and J is TRBJ2-3; no firm D call. Trimming left V 2 bases short and J 0 bases short, with 7 bases between. Germline values: CDR1 SGHRS, CDR2 YFSETQ. This CDR3 comprises 14 residues. CDR3: CASSFRPSTDTQYF. The CDR3 DNA is TGCGCCAGCAGCTTCAGGCCCAGCACAGATACGCAGTATTTT.

V is TRBV15 and J is TRBJ2-2; 13 bases agree with TRBD2. The ends lost 5 bases at V and 3 bases at J; junction bases unmatched: 24. Germline lookup yields CDR1 LNHNV and CDR2 YYDKDF (reference sequence). The CDR3 loop spans 23 amino acids. CDR3 protein: CATSALPGQAGLAGPPDTGELFF. In DNA, the CDR3 is TGTGCCACCAGCGCCCTCCCAGGCCAGGCGGGACTAGCGGGACCTCCAGACACCGGGGAGCTGTTTTTT.

This sequence joins TRBV18 and TRBJ2-1; no definite D call. Germline V gene lookup returns CDR1 KGHSH and CDR2 LQKENI. CDR3 size: 12 residues. Trimming cost V 3 bases and J 6 bases, with 6 bases left between them. The CDR3: CASSPASNEQFF. The DNA for the CDR3 is TGTGCCAGCTCACCGGCTAGCAATGAGCAGTTCTTC.

In its sample, this clone was seen a few times. The genes are TRBV19 and TRBJ2-3; 8 nucleotides match TRBD1. CDR3 length equals 14 residues. Trimming removed 5 bases from V and 2 bases from J; junction bases left unmatched: 3. Germline V gene lookup returns CDR1 LNHDA and CDR2 SQIVND (reference sequence). The CDR3 protein is CASSPDRVTDTQYF. DNA for the CDR3: TGTGCCAGTAGTCCGGACAGGGTCACAGATACGCAGTATTTT. Full variable domain (rest looked up from reference TRBV19 and TRBJ2-3): DGGITQSPKYLFRKEGQNVTLSCEQNLNHDAMYWYRQDPGQGLRLIYYSQIVNDFQKGDIAEGYSVSREKKESFPLTVTSAQKNPTAFYLCASSPDRVTDTQYFGPGTRLTVL.

Only a few counts were recorded for this clone. The chain links TRBV5-5 to TRBJ2-1, with 9 nucleotides matching TRBD1. Germline loops: CDR1 SGHKS, CDR2 YYEKEE (reference sequence). CDR3 length equals 15 residues. Unmatched junction bases numbered 9, after V lost 4 bases and J lost 7 bases. CDR3 loop: CASSIQGQGRNEQFF. The CDR3 DNA sequence: TGTGCCAGCAGCATCCAGGGACAGGGTCGTAATGAGCAGTTCTTC.

This clone was found a few times. The rearrangement uses TRBV12-5 and TRBJ1-2; 11 nucleotides align to TRBD1. V lost 2 bases to trimming and J lost 3 bases; unmatched junction nucleotides: 8. The CDR3 has 17 amino acids. Germline CDR1 is LGHNT and CDR2 is FRNRAP. This CDR3 reads CASGLTGQGAGHYGYTF. In DNA, the CDR3 is TGTGCTAGTGGTTTGACCGGACAGGGGGCTGGGCACTATGGCTACACCTTC.

Only a few counts were recorded for this clone. This chain joins TRBV19 and TRBJ1-4, with TRBD1 identical over 7 bases. The V and J ends lost 5 bases and 8 bases, in that order; junction bases with no gene match: 8. Germline CDR1 LNHDA, CDR2 SQIVND (reference sequence). The CDR3 consists of 14 residues. In DNA, the CDR3 is TGTGCCAGTAGTGTCGACAGGGAGGTAGAAAAACTGTTTTTT. As protein: CASSVDREVEKLFF.

This clone came up a few times. V gene TRBV5-6 combines with J gene TRBJ2-3; tentative D call: TRBD2 (6 bases). The CDR3 has 15 amino acids. From germline, CDR1 is SGHDT and CDR2 YYEEEE. Between the trimmed V and J ends, which lost 4 bases and 4 bases, there was a span of 16 bases. The DNA of the CDR3 is TGTGCCAGCAGCGCGGAGGGACTTCTCCCAGATACGCAGTATTTT. Its translation is CASSAEGLLPDTQYF.